One sample yielded the 14 T cell receptor beta chains listed below, sequenced in a study of shared clonotypes between healthy human individuals. Sequencing was performed with immunoSEQ multiplex PCR; in TCRdb, only in-frame clones are kept and a portion is missing. The table has some 1.5 million clones, about 98% seen once. The sample comprised naive CD4+ T cells sorted from blood. Regarding subset: CD45RA+ positively selected. All receptors derive from a man aged 30-40 years in good health.

The chain links TRBV29-1 to TRBJ2-5, with TRBD2 identical over 12 bases. CDR3 length: 15 residues. The germline gives CDR1 SQVTM, CDR2 ANQGSEA. With V trimmed by 3 bases and J by 4 bases, 6 bases remained unmatched. CDR3 bases: TGCAGCGTTGATGTTCGGACTAGCGGGACAGAGACCCAGTACTTC. Translation: CSVDVRTSGTETQYF. The complete variable domain, with remaining parts taken from reference TRBV29-1 and TRBJ2-5, reads SAVISQKPSRDICQRGTSLTIQCQVDSQVTMMFWYRQQPGQSLTLIATANQGSEATYESGFVIDKFPISRPNLTFSTLTVSNMSPEDSSIYLCSVDVRTSGTETQYFGPGTRLLVL.

The V gene is TRBV5-1, the J gene TRBJ2-3; 10 bases line up with TRBD2. With 5 bases clipped from V and 2 bases from J, the junction kept 2 bases outside the gene matches. The germline CDR1 and CDR2 sequences are SGHRS and YFSETQ. The length of the CDR3 is 14 residues. CDR3 sequence (DNA): TGCGCCAGCAGAGCGGGAGGGCCCACAGATACGCAGTATTTT. As protein: CASRAGGPTDTQYF. The full variable domain, rest sourced from reference TRBV5-1 and TRBJ2-3, is KAGVTQTPRYLIKTRGQQVTLSCSPISGHRSVSWYQQTPGQGLQFLFEYFSETQRNKGNFPGRFSGRQFSNSRSEMNVSTLELGDSALYLCASRAGGPTDTQYFGPGTRLTVL.

The V call is TRBV7-2, the J call TRBJ2-7; D possibly uses TRBD1 or TRBD2 (5 bases each). V was pared by 5 bases and J by 2 bases, with 13 bases between. Germline V gene sequence: CDR1 SGHTA, CDR2 FQGNSA. The length of the CDR3 is 14 residues. As DNA, the CDR3 is TGTGCCAGCAGCCTGGGACGAGAAGCCTACGAGCAGTACTTC. Amino acid sequence: CASSLGREAYEQYF.

This rearrangement joins TRBV18 to TRBJ1-2; no definite D call. CDR1 and CDR2 from the germline V gene are KGHSH and LQKENI. The V end was cut by 4 bases, the J end by 2 bases, with 17 bases between. The CDR3 spans 16 residues. CDR3 sequence reads: CASSLQDIGLNYGYTF. The CDR3 coding sequence is TGTGCCAGCTCACTCCAAGACATCGGCCTAAACTATGGCTACACCTTC.

V and J are TRBV18 and TRBJ2-7; 11 bases map to TRBD2. Germline trimming cut 4 bases from V and 0 bases from J; bases unmatched to any gene: 11. The CDR3 loop spans 18 amino acids. CDR1 is KGHSH, CDR2 LQKENI, per germline. CDR3 protein: CASSLSTSGDTDSYEQYF. In nucleotides, the CDR3 is TGTGCCAGCTCACTGTCGACTAGCGGGGATACCGACTCCTACGAGCAGTACTTC. Filled out from reference TRBV18 and TRBJ2-7, the complete variable domain reads NAGVMQNPRHLVRRRGQEARLRCSPMKGHSHVYWYRQLPEEGLKFMVYLQKENIIDESGMPKERFSAEFPKEGPSILRIQQVVRGDSAAYFCASSLSTSGDTDSYEQYFGPGTRLTVT.

This clone has a single count. V is TRBV6-5 and J is TRBJ2-5; maybe TRBD1 (6 bases). The germline gives CDR1 MNHEY, CDR2 SVGAGI. The germline V and J ends were trimmed by 0 bases and 3 bases, with 11 bases remaining between them. The CDR3 extends over 15 amino acids. CDR3 DNA: TGTGCCAGCAGTTACTCAGGGGGACGAGAAGAGACCCAGTACTTC. This codes for CASSYSGGREETQYF.

This chain joins TRBV2 and TRBJ1-1; tentatively, D is TRBD1 (5 bases). The CDR3 totals 13 residues. V shed 4 bases and J shed 5 bases, with 11 bases lying between them. CDR1 is SNHLY and CDR2 is FYNNEI in the germline V gene. For the CDR3, the DNA is TGTGCCAGCAGTGTAGGGGTGTCTACTGAAGCTTTCTTT. Translated, it gives CASSVGVSTEAFF.

The chain has TRBV18 and TRBJ2-1, with D unclear. The length of the CDR3 is 15 residues. The germline V and J ends were trimmed by 3 bases and 5 bases, with 14 bases remaining between them. Germline lookup yields CDR1 KGHSH and CDR2 LQKENI. The CDR3 DNA sequence: TGTGCCAGCTCACCGAATTTGGCGGAAAACAATGAGCAGTTCTTC. Translation gives CASSPNLAENNEQFF.

The V gene is TRBV9, the J gene TRBJ2-6; D gene uncertain. With 3 bases removed from V and 0 bases from J, the gap between germline ends came to 13 bases. Germline assignment: CDR1 SGDLS and CDR2 YYNGEE. CDR3 length: 17 amino acids. Here the CDR3 reads CASSAQSEPSGANVLTF. DNA for the CDR3: TGTGCCAGCAGCGCCCAAAGCGAACCCTCTGGGGCCAACGTCCTGACTTTC.

The chain is built from TRBV28 and TRBJ1-2; D might be TRBD1 (5 bases). This CDR3 is built from 13 residues. Germline V gene lookup returns CDR1 MDHEN and CDR2 SYDVKM. The V end was cut by 2 bases, the J end by 3 bases, with 7 bases between. The CDR3 sequence is CASSLQGYYGYTF. The CDR3 DNA reads as TGTGCCAGCAGTTTACAGGGATACTATGGCTACACCTTC.

The rearrangement links TRBV19 to TRBJ2-5; maybe TRBD1 (7 bases). CDR3 length equals 14 residues. Between the trimmed V and J ends, which lost 5 bases and 5 bases, there was a span of 15 bases. Per the germline V gene, CDR1 is LNHDA and CDR2 is SQIVND (reference sequence). In DNA form, the CDR3 reads TGTGCCAGTAGTTTATCCCCAGGGGGGGAGACCCAGTACTTC. Its translation is CASSLSPGGETQYF.

J is TRBJ2-1 and V is TRBV5-1; D unresolved. Trimming pared 0 bases from V and 0 bases from J, leaving 10 bases between. This CDR3 spans 16 amino acids. From germline, CDR1 is SGHRS and CDR2 YFSETQ. CDR3 DNA: TGCGCCAGCAGCTTGGAGGCAGGATTCTCCTACAATGAGCAGTTCTTC. This gives the protein CASSLEAGFSYNEQFF.

The chain is built from TRBV29-1 and TRBJ2-1; D call uncertain. Trimming removed 2 bases at V and 5 bases at J, with 4 bases between. CDR3 size: 11 residues. Germline CDR1 is SQVTM and CDR2 is ANQGSEA. Here the CDR3 reads CSVEYHNEQFF. The CDR3 region has the DNA TGCAGCGTTGAATACCACAATGAGCAGTTCTTC.

This rearrangement joins TRBV16 to TRBJ1-5; D is uncertain. V gave up 3 bases and J gave up 2 bases, with 20 bases separating them. CDR3 length: 18 amino acids. Germline CDR1 KGHSY, CDR2 FQNENV. The CDR3 reads CASSHLSTRTVGNQPQHF. CDR3 sequence (DNA): TGTGCCAGCAGCCATCTCTCGACTCGTACAGTGGGCAATCAGCCCCAGCATTTT.